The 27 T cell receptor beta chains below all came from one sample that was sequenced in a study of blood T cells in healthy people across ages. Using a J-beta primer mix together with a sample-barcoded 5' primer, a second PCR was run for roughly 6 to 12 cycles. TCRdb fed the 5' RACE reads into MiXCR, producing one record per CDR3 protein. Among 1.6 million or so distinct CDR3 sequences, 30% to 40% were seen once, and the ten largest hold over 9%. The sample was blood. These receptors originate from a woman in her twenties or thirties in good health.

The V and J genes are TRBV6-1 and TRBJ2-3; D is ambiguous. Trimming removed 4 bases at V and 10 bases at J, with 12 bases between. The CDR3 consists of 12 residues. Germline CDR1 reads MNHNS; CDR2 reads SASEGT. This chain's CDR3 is CASSALGMAQYF. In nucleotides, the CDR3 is TGTGCCAGCAGTGCTCTCGGAATGGCGCAGTATTTT.

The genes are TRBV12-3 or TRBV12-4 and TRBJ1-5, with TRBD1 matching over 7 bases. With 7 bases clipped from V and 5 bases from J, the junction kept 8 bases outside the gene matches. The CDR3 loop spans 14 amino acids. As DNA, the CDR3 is TGTGCCAGCACCCCTGGGACAGAGTATCAGCCCCAGCATTTT. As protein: CASTPGTEYQPQHF.

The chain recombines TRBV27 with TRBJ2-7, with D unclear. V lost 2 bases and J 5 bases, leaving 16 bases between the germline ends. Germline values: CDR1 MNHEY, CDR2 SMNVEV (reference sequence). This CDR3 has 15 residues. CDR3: CASSLRPQLLDEQYF. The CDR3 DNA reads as TGTGCCAGCAGTTTACGCCCCCAGCTTCTGGACGAGCAGTACTTC.

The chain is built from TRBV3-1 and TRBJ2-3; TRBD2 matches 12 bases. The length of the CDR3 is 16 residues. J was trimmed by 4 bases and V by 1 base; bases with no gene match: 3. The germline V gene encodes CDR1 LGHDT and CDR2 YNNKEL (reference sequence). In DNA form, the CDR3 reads TGTGCCAGCAGCCAAGCACTAGCGGGGGGAGCAGATACGCAGTATTTT. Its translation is CASSQALAGGADTQYF.

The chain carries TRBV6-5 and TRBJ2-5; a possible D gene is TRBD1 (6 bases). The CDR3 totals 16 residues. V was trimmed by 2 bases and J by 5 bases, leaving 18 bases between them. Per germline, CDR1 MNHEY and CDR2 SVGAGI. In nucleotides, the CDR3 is TGTGCCAGCAGTTACGGTTGGCAGGGGCCAAGCGAGACCCAGTACTTC. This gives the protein CASSYGWQGPSETQYF.

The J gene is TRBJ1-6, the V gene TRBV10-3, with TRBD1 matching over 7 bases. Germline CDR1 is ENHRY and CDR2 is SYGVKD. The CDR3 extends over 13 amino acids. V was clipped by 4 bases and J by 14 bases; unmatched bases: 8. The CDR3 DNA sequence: TGTGCCATCAGTGGTCAGGGGGTCGGGGCCCTCCACTTT. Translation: CAISGQGVGALHF.

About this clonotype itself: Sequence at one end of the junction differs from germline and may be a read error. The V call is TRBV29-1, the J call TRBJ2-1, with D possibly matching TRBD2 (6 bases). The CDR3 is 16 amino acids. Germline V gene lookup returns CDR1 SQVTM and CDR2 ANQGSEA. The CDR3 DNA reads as TGCAGCGGACTGGGGTTAGGAGGGATACAGTACAATAAGCAGTTCTTC. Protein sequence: CSGLGLGGIQYNKQFF.

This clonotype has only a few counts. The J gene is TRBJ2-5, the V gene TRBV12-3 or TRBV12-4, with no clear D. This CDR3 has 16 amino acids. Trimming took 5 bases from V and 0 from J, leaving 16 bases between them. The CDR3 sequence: CASSPGRASYQETQYF. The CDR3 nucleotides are TGTGCCAGCAGTCCTGGCCGGGCTTCGTACCAAGAGACCCAGTACTTC.

The CDR3 loop is CASRGLGGETQYF. Written as DNA, the CDR3 is TGTGCCAGCAGGGGACTAGGGGGTGAGACCCAGTACTTC. The chain uses TRBV12-3 or TRBV12-4 and TRBJ2-5; the match to TRBD2 covers 8 bases. This CDR3 has 13 residues. J lost 5 bases, V lost 6 bases, and 5 bases had no gene match.

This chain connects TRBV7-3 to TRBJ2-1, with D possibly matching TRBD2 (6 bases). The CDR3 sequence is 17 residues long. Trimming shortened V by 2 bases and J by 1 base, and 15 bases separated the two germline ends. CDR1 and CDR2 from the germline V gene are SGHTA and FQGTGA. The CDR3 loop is CASSLRAGGKSYNEQFF. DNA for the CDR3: TGTGCCAGCAGCTTACGGGCCGGCGGGAAATCCTACAATGAGCAGTTCTTC.

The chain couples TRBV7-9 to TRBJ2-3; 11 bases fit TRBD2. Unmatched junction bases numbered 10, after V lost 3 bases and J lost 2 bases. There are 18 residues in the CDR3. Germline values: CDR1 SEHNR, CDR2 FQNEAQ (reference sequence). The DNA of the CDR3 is TGTGCCAGCAGCTTTCTAGCGGGAGGTGGCCCGCCCACAGATACGCAGTATTTT. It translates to CASSFLAGGGPPTDTQYF. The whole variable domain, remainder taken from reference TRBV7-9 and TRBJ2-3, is DTGVSQNPRHKITKRGQNVTFRCDPISEHNRLYWYRQTLGQGPEFLTYFQNEAQLEKSRLLSDRFSAERPKGSFSTLEIQRTEQGDSAMYLCASSFLAGGGPPTDTQYFGPGTRLTVL.

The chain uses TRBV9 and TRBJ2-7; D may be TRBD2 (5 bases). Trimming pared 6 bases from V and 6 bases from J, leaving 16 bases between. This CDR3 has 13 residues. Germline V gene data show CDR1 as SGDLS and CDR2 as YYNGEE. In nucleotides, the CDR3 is TGTGCCAGCACGACCGGGATTTCAAGCGAGCAGTACTTC. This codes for CASTTGISSEQYF.

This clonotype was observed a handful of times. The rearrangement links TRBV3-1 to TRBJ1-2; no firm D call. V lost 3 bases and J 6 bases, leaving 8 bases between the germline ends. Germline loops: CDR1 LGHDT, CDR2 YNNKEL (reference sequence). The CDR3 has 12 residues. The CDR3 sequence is CASSQRNHGYTF. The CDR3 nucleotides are TGTGCCAGCAGCCAGAGGAACCATGGCTACACCTTC.

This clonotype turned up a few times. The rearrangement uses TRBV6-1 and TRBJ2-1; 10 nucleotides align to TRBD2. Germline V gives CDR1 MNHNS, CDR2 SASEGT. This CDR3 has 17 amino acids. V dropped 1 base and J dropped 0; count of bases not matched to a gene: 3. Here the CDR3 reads CASSEVASGSSYNEQFF. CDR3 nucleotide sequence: TGTGCCAGCAGTGAAGTTGCTAGCGGGAGCTCCTACAATGAGCAGTTCTTC.

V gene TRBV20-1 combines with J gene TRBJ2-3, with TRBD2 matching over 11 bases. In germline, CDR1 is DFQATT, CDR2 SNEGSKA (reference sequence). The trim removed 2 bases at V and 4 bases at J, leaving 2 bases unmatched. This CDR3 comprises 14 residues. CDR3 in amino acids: CSARTSGGPDTQYF. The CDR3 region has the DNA TGCAGTGCTAGAACTAGCGGGGGACCAGATACGCAGTATTTT.

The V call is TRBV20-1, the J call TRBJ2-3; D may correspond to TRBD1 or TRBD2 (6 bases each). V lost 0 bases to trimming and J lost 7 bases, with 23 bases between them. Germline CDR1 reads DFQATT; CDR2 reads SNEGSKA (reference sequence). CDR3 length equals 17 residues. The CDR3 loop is CSAREFRLAKRGYTQYF. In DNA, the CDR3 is TGCAGTGCTAGAGAGTTTCGGCTAGCGAAAAGGGGGTATACGCAGTATTTT.

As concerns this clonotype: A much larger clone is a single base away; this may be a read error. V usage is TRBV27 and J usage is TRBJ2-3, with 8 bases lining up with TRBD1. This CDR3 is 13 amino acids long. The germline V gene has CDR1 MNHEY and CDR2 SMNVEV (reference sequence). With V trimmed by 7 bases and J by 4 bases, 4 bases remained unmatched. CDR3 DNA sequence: TGTGCCAGCAACAGGGGGTGGCCAGATACGCAGTATTTT. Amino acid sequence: CASNRGWPDTQYF.

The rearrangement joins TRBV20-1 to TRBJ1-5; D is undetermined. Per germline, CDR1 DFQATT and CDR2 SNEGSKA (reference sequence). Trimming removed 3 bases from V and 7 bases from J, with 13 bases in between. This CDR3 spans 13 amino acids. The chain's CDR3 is CSASDRPGQPQHF. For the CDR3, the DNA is TGCAGTGCTAGTGACCGGCCGGGGCAGCCCCAGCATTTT.

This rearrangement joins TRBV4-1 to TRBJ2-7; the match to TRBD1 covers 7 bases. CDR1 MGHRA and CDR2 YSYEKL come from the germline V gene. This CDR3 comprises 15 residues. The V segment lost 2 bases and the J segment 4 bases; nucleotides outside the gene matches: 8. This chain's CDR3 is CASSQTRDRLYEQYF. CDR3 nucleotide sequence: TGCGCCAGCAGCCAAACCCGGGACAGACTATACGAGCAGTACTTC.

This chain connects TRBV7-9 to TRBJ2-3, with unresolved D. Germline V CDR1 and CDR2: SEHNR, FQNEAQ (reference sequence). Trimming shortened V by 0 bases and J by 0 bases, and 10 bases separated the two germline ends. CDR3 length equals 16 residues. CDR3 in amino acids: CASSLAQYASTDTQYF. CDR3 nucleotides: TGTGCCAGCAGCTTAGCGCAGTATGCTAGCACAGATACGCAGTATTTT.

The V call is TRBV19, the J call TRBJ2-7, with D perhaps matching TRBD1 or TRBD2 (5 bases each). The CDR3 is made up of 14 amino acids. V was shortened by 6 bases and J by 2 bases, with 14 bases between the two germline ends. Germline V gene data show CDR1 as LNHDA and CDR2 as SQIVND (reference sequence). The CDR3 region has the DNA TGTGCCAGTAGACCCGGGGCCGGAACCTACGAGCAGTACTTC. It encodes CASRPGAGTYEQYF.

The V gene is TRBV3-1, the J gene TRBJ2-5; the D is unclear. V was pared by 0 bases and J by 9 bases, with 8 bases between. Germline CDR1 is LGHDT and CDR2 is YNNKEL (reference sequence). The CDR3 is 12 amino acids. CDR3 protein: CASSQERKAQYF. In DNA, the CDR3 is TGTGCCAGCAGCCAAGAGCGCAAGGCCCAGTACTTC.

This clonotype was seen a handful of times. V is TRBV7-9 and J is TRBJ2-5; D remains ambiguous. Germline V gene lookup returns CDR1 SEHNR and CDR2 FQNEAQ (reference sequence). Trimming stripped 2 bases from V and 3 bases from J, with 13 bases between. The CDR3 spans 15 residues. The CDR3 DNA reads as TGTGCCAGCAGCTTAACATCTAACTTAAAAGAGACCCAGTACTTC. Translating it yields CASSLTSNLKETQYF.

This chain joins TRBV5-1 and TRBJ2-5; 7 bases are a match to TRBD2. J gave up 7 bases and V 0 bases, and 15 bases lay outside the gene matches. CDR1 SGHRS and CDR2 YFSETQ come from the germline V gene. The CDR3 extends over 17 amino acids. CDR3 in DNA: TGCGCCAGCAGCTTGGCCGGGTCGAGCGGGGTTGTCGGGACCCAGTACTTC. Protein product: CASSLAGSSGVVGTQYF.

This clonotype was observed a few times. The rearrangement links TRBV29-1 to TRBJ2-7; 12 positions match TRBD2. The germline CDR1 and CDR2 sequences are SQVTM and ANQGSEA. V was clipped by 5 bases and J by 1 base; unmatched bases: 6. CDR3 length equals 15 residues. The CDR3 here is CSVQKLAGGSYEQYF. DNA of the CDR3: TGCAGCGTTCAAAAACTAGCGGGGGGTTCCTACGAGCAGTACTTC.

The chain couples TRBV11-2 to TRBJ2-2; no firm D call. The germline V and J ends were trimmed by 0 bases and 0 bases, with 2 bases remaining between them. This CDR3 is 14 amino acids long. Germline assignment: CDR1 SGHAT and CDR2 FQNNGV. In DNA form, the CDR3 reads TGTGCCAGCAGCTTAGAGGCGAACACCGGGGAGCTGTTTTTT. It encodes CASSLEANTGELFF.

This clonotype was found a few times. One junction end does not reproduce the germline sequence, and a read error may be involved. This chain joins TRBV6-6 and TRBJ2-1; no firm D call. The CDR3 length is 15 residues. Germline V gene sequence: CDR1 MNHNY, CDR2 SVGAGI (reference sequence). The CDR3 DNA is TGTGCCAGCAGCTACTCGGACGGCTCCTACAATGAGCAGTTCTTC. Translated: CASSYSDGSYNEQFF.